The clone carrying this TCR beta chain was seen just once. Measured with immunoSEQ multiplex PCR; TCRdb has only the in-frame clones, and not every one. The data show approximately 100,000 clones, 85% seen once. The sample originates from a study of blood T cell repertoires in COVID-19. Per germline, CDR1 SGHTA and CDR2 FQGNSA. The CDR3 totals 14 residues. Trimming pared 0 bases from V and 6 bases from J, leaving 12 bases between. This chain uses TRBV7-2 with TRBJ2-7; a weak D match, TRBD2 (5 bases). The sample taken for sequencing was peripheral blood. This receptor was obtained from a man of 80 years or more with acute or convalescent COVID-19. The CDR3 region is CASSLARESSEQYF. CDR3 DNA sequence: TGTGCCAGCAGCTTAGCGAGGGAATCAAGCGAGCAGTACTTC. Looking up the rest from reference TRBV7-2 and TRBJ2-7 gives the full variable domain: GAGVSQSPSNKVTEKGKDVELRCDPISGHTALYWYRQSLGQGLEFLIYFQGNSAPDKSGLPSDRFSAERTGGSVSTLTIQRTQQEDSAVYLCASSLARESSEQYFGPGTRLTVT.